The clone carrying this TCR beta chain was found many times. Antigen unknown. This sample was taken from a study of neurological immune-mediated disorders. TCRdb re-called the 5' RACE reads with MiXCR, one entry per CDR3 protein. The data show 30,000 to 40,000 distinct CDR3 sequences, approximately 4.2% seen once. Findings and limits, study-wide: No link was found between any clinical or MRI feature and the multiple sclerosis repertoire cluster.

Trimming took 3 bases from V and 4 from J; bases not matched to a gene: 6. The CDR3 extends over 15 amino acids. CDR1 is DFQATT and CDR2 is SNEGSKA in the germline V gene (reference sequence). The sequence came from a man aged 30-40 years with multiple sclerosis. The specimen sequenced was PBMCs. The V call is TRBV20-1, the J call TRBJ2-1; 10 bases are shared with TRBD2. The CDR3 nucleotides read TGCAGTGCTAGTTTTGCTAGCGGGGGATACAATGAGCAGTTCTTC. Protein: CSASFASGGYNEQFF.